Detailed here is one T cell receptor (beta chain). This clone was detected only a few times. Its antigen is currently not known. No much larger clone is present one base from it, and per-base qualities are unavailable. CDR3 length: 14 amino acids, cysteine to phenylalanine. Only CDR3 DNA is held: 42 bases, read in frame from base 1. V is shortened by 6 bases, J by 7 bases, and the region joining them spans 18 bases. The germline V gene specifies MGHDK as CDR1 and SYGVNS as CDR2. The record originates from a study of blood T cell repertoires in COVID-19 (dated by TCRdb to about 2020). Context from the whole study: Samples from collaborators originated in the United States, Italy and Spain and spanned both the acute and convalescent phases of COVID-19. The prospective study material was composed of cDNA or gDNA derived from T cells, B-cell-depleted T cells, or PBMCs. The samples were drawn from the first 160 participants of the ongoing ImmuneRACE study and from some 1,300 subjects provided by 6 global collaborators. Where available, HLA class I and class II types were obtained from metadata supplied by the sample provider rather than from assay-based typing. Subjects who had been exposed to COVID-19, were actively infected with it, or had recovered from it provided the deeply sampled blood TCRbeta repertoires that made up the dataset. The repertoires were released in a freely available public database meant as a resource for research on the immune response to SARS-CoV-2. The sample metadata nearly always contained a de-identified subject ID, COVID-19 status, age in years and sex. Here is what the overall study found, with its caveats: How much clinical and demographic metadata was included differed by source and by participant, and the metadata was provided uncurated.

Enrolling through a virtual design, the prospective study's participants ranged in age from roughly 18 to 95 years and lived across around 25 United States geographic areas. To assign participants to cohorts, the prospective study relied on clinical history that participants themselves reported in a screening survey and a study questionnaire. ImmuneRACE Cohort 3 recovered participants were defined by two consecutive negative NP/OP PCR tests, healthcare professional clearance, or symptom resolution. Each participant in the prospective study had whole blood, serum and a nasopharyngeal or oropharyngeal swab collected by mobile phlebotomists. Prospective study participants could optionally give additional blood draws and questionnaires over a roughly 2-month period. Prospective study blood samples were shipped either frozen or at room temperature before DNA extraction. The immunoSEQ Assay, a bias-controlled multiplex PCR, was used to amplify TCRbeta CDR3 regions from genomic DNA. The authors' pipeline ran thus. The number of nucleated cells in each sample was estimated from the amplification of reference gene primers within the assay. Sequence reads were collapsed and filtered to measure the absolute abundance of every unique TCRbeta CDR3 rearrangement. For each sample, productive Simpson clonality was calculated by taking the square root of Simpson's diversity index across productive rearrangements. The immuneACCESS repertoire file appears here via TCRdb, limited to in-frame rearrangements. These files lack a portion of the clones; in checked studies, under half of the deficit traces to unresolved V genes, and the cause of the others is not known. V, J and clone size derive from that table, while D and trimming were established from the DNA sequence. The sample data list under 300,000 clones, and 75% to 95% of these were observed just once. The top ten constitute less than 2.5% of the sample.

This chain is built from TRBV25-1 and TRBJ1-2; the D region possibly corresponds to TRBD1 (6 bases align). Material for sequencing was PBMCs or T cells enriched from blood (not recorded which). This clonotype originated in a young woman who had recovered from COVID-19. The DNA sequence is as follows: TGTGCCAGCAGGGACGGGGGGGCGCGAGTTGGCTACACCTTC. Its translation is CASRDGGARVGYTF.